These 28 T cell receptor beta chains were sequenced from one sample in a study of T cells in localized non-small cell lung cancer (dated by TCRdb to 2018 to 2020). Libraries came from the immunoSEQ multiplex PCR assay. Entries here come from immuneACCESS through TCRdb and include only in-frame sequences with V and J called. Some clones fail to appear in such tables; in the studies checked, an unresolved V gene covers under half of the shortfall, and the cause of the remainder is unknown. The sample records some 39,000 clones, 86% of which are singletons. Under 7% of the sample belongs to the ten largest clones. The sequences come from peripheral blood mononuclear cells, collected before any cancer treatment. The source of these receptors is a male donor at least 60 years old with stage II lung adenocarcinoma.

A few counts support this clone. The chain recombines TRBV7-2 with TRBJ2-1; TRBD2 matches at 15 bases. Trimming removed 1 base from V and 10 bases from J; junction bases left unmatched: 8. The CDR3 runs 17 residues. CDR1 is SGHTA, CDR2 FQGNSA, per germline. CDR3 DNA sequence: TGTGCCAGCAGCTTAGGGACTAGCGGGAGGGTGGTGGGGGAGCAGTTCTTC. Protein sequence: CASSLGTSGRVVGEQFF.

The chain employs TRBV7-8 and TRBJ1-3; 7 nucleotides match TRBD1. The CDR3 has 19 amino acids. The junction had 17 bases not matched to a gene; V was cut back by 6 bases and J by 0 bases. Germline lookup yields CDR1 SGHVS and CDR2 FQNEAQ. CDR3 in amino acids: CASSLGLIGGPPSGNTIYF. CDR3 sequence (DNA): TGTGCCAGCAGTTTGGGTTTGATAGGGGGCCCCCCCTCTGGAAACACCATATATTTT.

The chain links TRBV4-1 to TRBJ1-1; D is ambiguous. This CDR3 is built from 14 residues. Germline V gene lookup returns CDR1 MGHRA and CDR2 YSYEKL. V was clipped by 0 bases and J by 0 bases, with 5 bases between them. CDR3 in amino acids: CASSQDRVNTEAFF. The CDR3, as DNA: TGCGCCAGCAGCCAAGATAGGGTGAACACTGAAGCTTTCTTT.

The rearrangement links TRBV11-2 to TRBJ2-1; D may be TRBD1 (6 bases). The CDR3 extends over 18 amino acids. Germline V CDR1 and CDR2: SGHAT, FQNNGV. V lost 4 bases, J lost 0 bases, and 19 bases lay in between. CDR3 sequence: CASSSRGRWDTSYNEQFF. The CDR3, as DNA: TGTGCCAGCAGCTCTAGGGGCCGGTGGGACACCTCCTACAATGAGCAGTTCTTC. The full variable domain, with the rest looked up from reference TRBV11-2 and TRBJ2-1, is EAGVAQSPRYKIIEKRQSVAFWCNPISGHATLYWYQQILGQGPKLLIQFQNNGVVDDSQLPKDRFSAERLKGVDSTLKIQPAKLEDSAVYLCASSSRGRWDTSYNEQFFGPGTRLTVL.

The chain couples TRBV10-3 to TRBJ2-3, with TRBD2 matching 7 bases. Germline values: CDR1 ENHRY, CDR2 SYGVKD. This CDR3 region has 13 residues. Trimming cost V 6 bases and J 5 bases; bases outside gene matches: 5. CDR3 in amino acids: CAIRRESRDTQYF. CDR3 in DNA: TGTGCCATCAGGCGGGAGAGTAGAGATACGCAGTATTTT.

V gene TRBV7-6 combines with J gene TRBJ2-2; D gene uncertain. The V end was cut by 5 bases, the J end by 4 bases, with 8 bases between. CDR1 SGHVS and CDR2 FNYEAQ come from the germline V gene. The CDR3 consists of 13 residues. CDR3 protein: CASSQGITGELFF. In nucleotides, the CDR3 is TGTGCCAGCAGCCAAGGGATCACCGGGGAGCTGTTTTTT.

The chain joins TRBV2 to TRBJ2-1; TRBD2 is a possible D gene (6 bases). Germline values: CDR1 SNHLY, CDR2 FYNNEI. CDR3 size: 15 residues. Trimming shortened V by 5 bases and J by 6 bases, and 17 bases separated the two germline ends. CDR3 DNA sequence: TGTGCCAGCAGTCGGGTCTCCGGGACTTTCAATGAGCAGTTCTTC. Protein sequence: CASSRVSGTFNEQFF. Drawing the rest from reference TRBV2 and TRBJ2-1, the complete variable domain is EPEVTQTPSHQVTQMGQEVILRCVPISNHLYFYWYRQILGQKVEFLVSFYNNEISEKSEIFDDQFSVERPDGSNFTLKIRSTKLEDSAMYFCASSRVSGTFNEQFFGPGTRLTVL.

The rearrangement joins TRBV28 to TRBJ1-5, with no clear D. The CDR3 has 11 residues. Germline V gene data show CDR1 as MDHEN and CDR2 as SYDVKM. V was clipped by 7 bases and J by 10 bases, with 11 bases between them. Here the CDR3 reads CASTRPGPQHF. Here the CDR3 DNA reads TGTGCCAGCACCCGCCCGGGACCCCAGCATTTT.

The chain uses TRBV6-1 and TRBJ1-2, with 9 bases lining up with TRBD1. V dropped 4 bases and J dropped 6; count of bases not matched to a gene: 12. Looked up from germline, CDR1 is MNHNS and CDR2 is SASEGT. The CDR3 sequence is 16 residues long. CDR3 nucleotide sequence: TGTGCCAGCAGTGCCAGAACGGACAGGGGACGGGATGGCTACACCTTC. This translates into CASSARTDRGRDGYTF.

The chain couples TRBV19 to TRBJ1-5; a weak D match, TRBD1 (5 bases). CDR1 LNHDA and CDR2 SQIVND come from the germline V gene (reference sequence). V was trimmed by 5 bases and J by 1 base, leaving 18 bases between them. This CDR3 is built from 17 residues. The CDR3 is CASSPGGVHFSNQPQHF. The CDR3 DNA reads as TGTGCCAGTAGTCCGGGGGGGGTACATTTCAGCAATCAGCCCCAGCATTTT.

The chain uses TRBV5-5 and TRBJ1-1, with D possibly being TRBD1 (5 bases). The V end lost 0 bases, the J end lost 4 bases, and 10 bases lay between the germline ends. This CDR3 spans 14 amino acids. Looked up from germline, CDR1 is SGHKS and CDR2 is YYEKEE (reference sequence). The CDR3 nucleotides read TGTGCCAGCAGCTTGGAAGGGGAGATCACTGAAGCTTTCTTT. It specifies CASSLEGEITEAFF.

J is TRBJ1-1 and V is TRBV30; D gene uncertain. V dropped 1 base and J dropped 0 bases, with 6 bases sitting between them. The germline gives CDR1 GTSNPN, CDR2 SVGIG (reference sequence). This CDR3 is built from 13 residues. The CDR3 here is CAWSAYMNTEAFF. In DNA, the CDR3 is TGTGCCTGGAGTGCCTACATGAACACTGAAGCTTTCTTT.

The chain uses TRBV4-2 and TRBJ2-1; 9 bases match TRBD2. CDR1 and CDR2 from the germline V gene are LGHNA and YNFKEQ. The length of the CDR3 is 17 residues. Trimming removed 4 bases from V and 3 bases from J; junction bases left unmatched: 10. The CDR3 loop is CASSLPRGGGDYNEQFF. The CDR3 DNA sequence: TGTGCCAGCAGCCTCCCGCGGGGGGGCGGTGACTACAATGAGCAGTTCTTC.

This chain joins TRBV5-1 and TRBJ1-5; D unclear. The CDR3 runs to 15 residues. The ends were cut back, 0 bases at V and 5 bases at J, with 12 bases in the middle. CDR1 is SGHRS and CDR2 is YFSETQ in the germline V gene. The CDR3 nucleotides read TGCGCCAGCAGCTTGGATGGCGGCTCATATCAGCCCCAGCATTTT. Residues: CASSLDGGSYQPQHF.

This chain uses TRBV2 with TRBJ2-7; D is possibly TRBD1 (7 bases). V lost 6 bases and J 4 bases, leaving 16 bases between the germline ends. The CDR3 loop spans 14 amino acids. Germline assignment: CDR1 SNHLY and CDR2 FYNNEI. For the CDR3, the DNA is TGTGCCAGCAGAGCGCAGGGGGGCCCGTACGAGCAGTACTTC. Its translation is CASRAQGGPYEQYF.

V is TRBV5-1 and J is TRBJ1-4, with 10 bases fitting TRBD1. The ends lost 3 bases at V and 8 bases at J; junction bases unmatched: 7. The CDR3 is made up of 15 amino acids. Germline CDR1 and CDR2: SGHRS and YFSETQ. The CDR3 bases are TGCGCCAGCAGCTCGTCCGGGACAGGGGAAGAAAAACTGTTTTTT. It translates to CASSSSGTGEEKLFF.

The rearrangement joins TRBV19 to TRBJ1-2; no reliable D call. Trimming took off 1 base at V and 8 bases at J, with 14 bases between the two ends. Germline values: CDR1 LNHDA, CDR2 SQIVND (reference sequence). The CDR3 sequence is 14 residues long. CDR3 nucleotides: TGTGCCAGTAGTATAGGGCAAGAAACGGGAGGCTACACCTTC. As protein: CASSIGQETGGYTF. The variable domain in full, completed from reference TRBV19 and TRBJ1-2, reads DGGITQSPKYLFRKEGQNVTLSCEQNLNHDAMYWYRQDPGQGLRLIYYSQIVNDFQKGDIAEGYSVSREKKESFPLTVTSAQKNPTAFYLCASSIGQETGGYTFGSGTRLTVV.

The chain employs TRBV28 and TRBJ1-1; 8 nucleotides match TRBD1. The trim removed 6 bases at V and 2 bases at J, leaving 8 bases unmatched. Per germline, CDR1 MDHEN and CDR2 SYDVKM. The CDR3 has 15 residues. The CDR3 DNA reads as TGTGCCAGCAGGGCCGGGACAGGACTAAACACTGAAGCTTTCTTT. Its protein is CASRAGTGLNTEAFF.

The rearrangement joins TRBV6-5 to TRBJ1-2, with D uncertain. The V end was cut by 5 bases, the J end by 7 bases, with 14 bases between. Germline V CDR1 and CDR2: MNHEY, SVGAGI. The CDR3 has 13 residues. CDR3 protein: CASSTPRSGGYTF. CDR3 nucleotide sequence: TGTGCCAGCAGTACCCCCCGCTCGGGTGGCTACACCTTC.

The CDR3 DNA follows: TGTGCCAGCAGTTTAGCCGGGACTAGAGTCTACAATGAGCAGTTCTTC. Amino acids: CASSLAGTRVYNEQFF. The gene calls are TRBV27 and TRBJ2-1; 8 positions agree with TRBD2. The germline V gene has CDR1 MNHEY and CDR2 SMNVEV (reference sequence). The CDR3 extends over 16 amino acids. V gave up 2 bases and J gave up 3 bases; unmatched junction bases: 6.

The chain joins TRBV10-3 to TRBJ2-2; 7 positions agree with TRBD2. CDR3 size: 17 residues. Per the germline V gene, CDR1 is ENHRY and CDR2 is SYGVKD. With V trimmed by 0 bases and J by 5 bases, 9 bases remained unmatched. As DNA, the CDR3 is TGTGCCATCAGTGAGTCGGAGGGAGGGCCTTCGACCGGGGAGCTGTTTTTT. This codes for CAISESEGGPSTGELFF.

As for this clone: Other DNA variants within this sample encode the same CDR3. The rearrangement uses TRBV5-4 and TRBJ2-1, with 9 bases aligning to TRBD1. CDR1 SGHNT and CDR2 YYREEE come from the germline V gene (reference sequence). The V segment lost 1 base and the J segment 10 bases; nucleotides outside the gene matches: 3. This CDR3 spans 13 amino acids. The CDR3 sequence: CASSLTGGDEQFF. CDR3 DNA sequence: TGTGCCAGCAGCTTGACAGGGGGCGACGAGCAGTTCTTC.

This chain connects TRBV19 to TRBJ1-2; 9 bases match TRBD1. The CDR3 is made up of 15 amino acids. The germline V gene has CDR1 LNHDA and CDR2 SQIVND (reference sequence). Trimming took 6 bases from V and 5 from J; bases not matched to a gene: 10. Here the CDR3 DNA reads TGTGCCAGTAGCTCTACAACCGGGACAGGGTATGGCTACACCTTC. It translates to CASSSTTGTGYGYTF.

The chain is built from TRBV19 and TRBJ1-1, with D uncertain. The CDR3 consists of 15 residues. V shed 2 bases and J shed 4 bases, with 14 bases lying between them. Looked up from germline, CDR1 is LNHDA and CDR2 is SQIVND (reference sequence). The CDR3 protein is CASSISPRGGTEAFF. The CDR3 DNA sequence: TGTGCCAGTAGTATATCCCCACGGGGAGGCACTGAAGCTTTCTTT.

J is TRBJ2-1 and V is TRBV10-3, with D perhaps matching TRBD1 (5 bases). V lost 10 bases, J lost 8 bases, and 30 bases lay in between. CDR3 length: 17 amino acids. The germline V gene encodes CDR1 ENHRY and CDR2 SYGVKD. DNA for the CDR3: TGTGCCACCCTTAAGCAGGGTTGGAAGCCCTATGGCGATGAGCAGTTCTTC. Amino acids: CATLKQGWKPYGDEQFF.

The gene calls are TRBV7-9 and TRBJ2-7, with D uncertain. Germline values: CDR1 SEHNR, CDR2 FQNEAQ (reference sequence). The CDR3 loop spans 13 amino acids. Trimming took off 3 bases at V and 2 bases at J, with 8 bases between the two ends. This chain's CDR3 is CASSFHLTYEQYF. CDR3 DNA: TGTGCCAGCAGCTTCCACCTAACCTACGAGCAGTACTTC.

The CDR3 bases are TGTGCCAGCAGTTATGGGCAGGGCCGGTTCAATGAGCAGTTCTTC. This encodes CASSYGQGRFNEQFF. This chain joins TRBV6-5 and TRBJ2-1; maybe TRBD1 (5 bases). The CDR3 is made up of 15 amino acids. The V gene lost 3 bases and the J gene lost 6 bases, with 15 bases spanning the gap. Germline V CDR1 and CDR2: MNHEY, SVGAGI.

The chain recombines TRBV7-8 with TRBJ1-1; no definite D call. The CDR3 contains 14 residues. The germline V gene has CDR1 SGHVS and CDR2 FQNEAQ. Trimming left V 1 base short and J 1 base short, with 7 bases between. In nucleotides, the CDR3 is TGTGCCAGCAGCTTAGAATTCGGGAACACTGAAGCTTTCTTT. Its translation is CASSLEFGNTEAFF.